This T cell receptor (beta chain) was sequenced during a study of T cell responses to AZD1222 COVID-19 vaccine. Study results and caveats: Samples come after the peak T cell response, not at day 14. At 160-218 and 743-854, vaccine-associated CD4 TCRs were dominant, and they spanned spike. Reportedly, nearly half the spike-specific TCRs target unmutated variant regions.

The CDR3 consists of 13 residues. The V and J ends lost 6 bases and 1 base, in that order; junction bases with no gene match: 3. Germline CDR1 reads MNHEY; CDR2 reads SVGAGI. Sequencing was performed with immunoSEQ multiplex PCR; in TCRdb, only in-frame clones are kept and a portion is missing. Of 130,000 or so clones in the sample, around 94% were seen once. About this clone: The antigen is not known.

This TCR was sampled from an adult in good health. The chain is built from TRBV6-5 and TRBJ2-7; 7 bases are shared with TRBD1. The sample was peripheral blood, taken on day 0 of AZD1222 vaccination. The DNA for the CDR3 is TGTGCCAGCAGCACGACAGGGTCCTACGAGCAGTACTTC. Its protein product is CASSTTGSYEQYF.